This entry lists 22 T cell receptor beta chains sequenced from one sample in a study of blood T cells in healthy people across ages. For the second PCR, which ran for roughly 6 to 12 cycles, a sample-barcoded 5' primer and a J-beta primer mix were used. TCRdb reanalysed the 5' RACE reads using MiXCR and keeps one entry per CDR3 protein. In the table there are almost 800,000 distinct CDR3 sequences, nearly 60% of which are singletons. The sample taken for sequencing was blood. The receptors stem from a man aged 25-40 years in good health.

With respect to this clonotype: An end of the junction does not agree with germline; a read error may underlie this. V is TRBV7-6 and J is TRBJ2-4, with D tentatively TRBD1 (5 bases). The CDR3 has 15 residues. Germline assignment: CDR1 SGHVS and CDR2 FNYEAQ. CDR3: CASSPNQGPKSIQYF. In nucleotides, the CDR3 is TGTGCCAGCAGCCCAAATCAGGGCCCAAAAAGCATTCAGTACTTC.

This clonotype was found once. The CDR3 sequence: CSARPVKEVTEQFF. CDR3 DNA: TGCAGTGCCCGACCGGTGAAGGAAGTAACTGAGCAGTTCTTC. The chain couples TRBV20-1 to TRBJ2-1; D not resolved. This CDR3 has 14 residues. Germline-derived CDR1 and CDR2 are DFQATT and SNEGSKA (reference sequence). Trimming took 6 bases from V and 9 from J, leaving 21 bases between them.

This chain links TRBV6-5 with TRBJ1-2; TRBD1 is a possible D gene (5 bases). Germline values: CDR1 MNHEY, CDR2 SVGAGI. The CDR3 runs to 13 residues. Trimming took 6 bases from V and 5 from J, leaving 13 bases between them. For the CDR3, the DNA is TGTGCCAGCAGAACCTCAGGGACTTATGGCTACACCTTC. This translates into CASRTSGTYGYTF.

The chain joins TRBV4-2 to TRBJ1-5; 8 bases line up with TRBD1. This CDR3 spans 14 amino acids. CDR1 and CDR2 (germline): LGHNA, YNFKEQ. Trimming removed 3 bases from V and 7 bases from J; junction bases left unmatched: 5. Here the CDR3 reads CASSHGTGGQPQHF. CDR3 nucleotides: TGTGCCAGCAGCCACGGGACAGGAGGACAGCCCCAGCATTTT.

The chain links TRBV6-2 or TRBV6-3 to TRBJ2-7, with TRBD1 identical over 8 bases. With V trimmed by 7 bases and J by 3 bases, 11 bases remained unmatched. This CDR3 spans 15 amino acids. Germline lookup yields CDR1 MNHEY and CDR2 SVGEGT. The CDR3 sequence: CASTQTPGQVYEQYF. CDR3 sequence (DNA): TGTGCCAGCACTCAAACTCCGGGACAGGTCTACGAGCAGTACTTC.

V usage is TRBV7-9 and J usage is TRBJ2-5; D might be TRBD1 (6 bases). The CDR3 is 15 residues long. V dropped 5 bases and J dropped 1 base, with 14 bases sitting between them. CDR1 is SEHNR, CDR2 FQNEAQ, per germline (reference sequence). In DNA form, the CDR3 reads TGTGCCAGCAGCCAGTGGGACAAAGGCCAAGAGACCCAGTACTTC. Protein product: CASSQWDKGQETQYF.

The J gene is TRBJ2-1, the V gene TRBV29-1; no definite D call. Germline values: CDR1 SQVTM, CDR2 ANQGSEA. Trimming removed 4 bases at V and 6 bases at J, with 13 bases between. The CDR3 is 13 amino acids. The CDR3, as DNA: TGCAGCGTTGTAACAGAATTAATCAATGAGCAGTTCTTC. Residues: CSVVTELINEQFF.

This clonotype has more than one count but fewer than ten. Here the CDR3 reads CASSLVPAGARIASSYNEQFF. CDR3 nucleotides: TGTGCCAGCAGCTTAGTCCCTGCGGGGGCCCGAATTGCTAGCTCCTACAATGAGCAGTTCTTC. The V call is TRBV11-2, the J call TRBJ2-1, with a tentative D call TRBD2 (7 bases). V was trimmed by 1 base and J by 0 bases, leaving 25 bases between them. From germline, CDR1 is SGHAT and CDR2 FQNNGV. This CDR3 is 21 amino acids long.

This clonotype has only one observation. The CDR3 nucleotides are TGCAGTGCTAGGAGCCTCAAGGGACAGACCTACGAGCAGTACTTC. The encoded protein is CSARSLKGQTYEQYF. The V call is TRBV20-1, the J call TRBJ2-5; 7 nucleotides align to TRBD1. TRBJ2-7 matches the DNA end more closely, so the J call is doubtful. This CDR3 region has 15 residues. CDR1 DFQATT and CDR2 SNEGSKA come from the germline V gene (reference sequence).

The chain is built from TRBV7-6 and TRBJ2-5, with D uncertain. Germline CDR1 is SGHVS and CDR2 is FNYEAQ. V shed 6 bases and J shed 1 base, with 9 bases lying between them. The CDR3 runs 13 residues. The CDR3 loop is CASRKGSQETQYF. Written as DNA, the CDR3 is TGTGCCAGCAGGAAAGGGTCCCAAGAGACCCAGTACTTC. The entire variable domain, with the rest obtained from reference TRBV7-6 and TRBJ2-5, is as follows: GAGVSQSPRYKVTKRGQDVALRCDPISGHVSLYWYRQALGQGPEFLTYFNYEAQQDKSGLPNDRFSAERPEGSISTLTIQRTEQRDSAMYRCASRKGSQETQYFGPGTRLLVL.

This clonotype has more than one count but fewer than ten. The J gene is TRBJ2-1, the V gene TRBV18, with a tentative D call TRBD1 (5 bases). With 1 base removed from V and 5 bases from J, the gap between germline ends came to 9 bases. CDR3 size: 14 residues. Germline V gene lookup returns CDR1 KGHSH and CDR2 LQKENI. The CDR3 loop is CASSPLDRDNEQFF. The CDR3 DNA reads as TGTGCCAGCTCACCACTTGACAGAGACAATGAGCAGTTCTTC.

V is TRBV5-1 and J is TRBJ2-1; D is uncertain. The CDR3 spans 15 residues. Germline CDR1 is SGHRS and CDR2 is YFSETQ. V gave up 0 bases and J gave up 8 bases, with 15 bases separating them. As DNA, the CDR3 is TGCGCCAGCAGCTTGGAGTTTCGAGCAGAGGATGAGCAGTTCTTC. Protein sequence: CASSLEFRAEDEQFF.

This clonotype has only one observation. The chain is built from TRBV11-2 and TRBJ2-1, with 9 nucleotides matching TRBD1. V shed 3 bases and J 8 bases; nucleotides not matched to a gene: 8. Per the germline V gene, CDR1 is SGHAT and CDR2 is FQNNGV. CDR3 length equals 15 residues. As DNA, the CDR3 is TGTGCCAGCAGCTTCGGGGACAGGGCCACGGATGAGCAGTTCTTC. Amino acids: CASSFGDRATDEQFF.

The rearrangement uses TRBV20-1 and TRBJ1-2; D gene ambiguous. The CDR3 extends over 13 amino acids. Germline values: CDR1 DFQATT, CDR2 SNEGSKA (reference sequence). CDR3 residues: CGCQEEIGYGYTF. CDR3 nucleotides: TGCGGTTGCCAGGAGGAAATAGGGTATGGCTACACCTTC.

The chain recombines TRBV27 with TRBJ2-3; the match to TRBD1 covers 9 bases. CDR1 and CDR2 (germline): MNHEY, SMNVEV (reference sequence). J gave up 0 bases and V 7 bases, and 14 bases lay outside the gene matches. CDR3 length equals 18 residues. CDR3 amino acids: CASIPGQGRPGSTDTQYF. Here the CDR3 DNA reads TGTGCCAGCATACCGGGACAGGGACGCCCCGGGAGCACAGATACGCAGTATTTT.

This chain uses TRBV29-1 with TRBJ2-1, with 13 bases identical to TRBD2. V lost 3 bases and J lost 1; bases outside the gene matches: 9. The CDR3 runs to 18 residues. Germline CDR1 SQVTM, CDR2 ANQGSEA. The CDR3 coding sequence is TGCAGCGTTGAGACTAGCGGGGGGATAATGGGGTCCTACAATGAGCAGTTCTTC. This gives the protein CSVETSGGIMGSYNEQFF.

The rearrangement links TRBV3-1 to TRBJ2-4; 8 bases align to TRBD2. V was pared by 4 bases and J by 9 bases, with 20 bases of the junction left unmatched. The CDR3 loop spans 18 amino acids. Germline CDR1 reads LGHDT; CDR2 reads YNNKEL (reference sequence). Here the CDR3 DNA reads TGTGCCAGCAGCCCAAGGATCGGGACTAGGGGGGGACGGGGCATTCAGTACTTC. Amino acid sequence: CASSPRIGTRGGRGIQYF. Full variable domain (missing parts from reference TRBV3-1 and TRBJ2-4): DTAVSQTPKYLVTQMGNDKSIKCEQNLGHDTMYWYKQDSKKFLKIMFSYNNKELIINETVPNRFSPKSPDKAHLNLHINSLELGDSAVYFCASSPRIGTRGGRGIQYFGAGTRLSVL.

The CDR3 DNA sequence: TGTGCCAGCACGGACAGCAGGGGCTCTGGGGCCAACGTCCTGACTTTC. This translates into CASTDSRGSGANVLTF. The rearrangement uses TRBV6-5 and TRBJ2-6; the D gene is possibly TRBD1 (6 bases). Per germline, CDR1 MNHEY and CDR2 SVGAGI. The V and J ends lost 7 bases and 0 bases respectively, with 13 bases between them. The CDR3 is 16 amino acids.

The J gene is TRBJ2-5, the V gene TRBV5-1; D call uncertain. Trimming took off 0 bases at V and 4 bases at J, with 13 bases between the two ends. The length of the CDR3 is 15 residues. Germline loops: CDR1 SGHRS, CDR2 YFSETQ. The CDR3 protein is CASSLGNLIGETQYF. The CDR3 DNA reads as TGCGCCAGCAGCTTGGGGAATTTGATTGGAGAGACCCAGTACTTC.

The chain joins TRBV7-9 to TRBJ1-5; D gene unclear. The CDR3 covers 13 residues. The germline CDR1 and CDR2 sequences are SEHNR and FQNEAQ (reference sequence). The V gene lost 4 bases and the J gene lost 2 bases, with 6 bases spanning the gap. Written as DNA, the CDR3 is TGTGCCAGCAGCTCTAGTCGCAATCAGCCCCAGCATTTT. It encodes CASSSSRNQPQHF.

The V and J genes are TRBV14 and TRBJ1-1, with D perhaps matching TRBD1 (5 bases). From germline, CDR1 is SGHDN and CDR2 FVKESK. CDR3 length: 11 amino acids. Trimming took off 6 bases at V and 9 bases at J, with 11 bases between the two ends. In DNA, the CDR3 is TGTGCCAGCAGTATGGAGGGGAAAGCTTTCTTT. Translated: CASSMEGKAFF.

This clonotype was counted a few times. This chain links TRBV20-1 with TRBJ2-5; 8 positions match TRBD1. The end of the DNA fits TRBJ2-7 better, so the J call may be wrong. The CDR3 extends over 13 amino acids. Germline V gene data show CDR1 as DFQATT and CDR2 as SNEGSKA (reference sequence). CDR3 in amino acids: CSAPPTGAYEQYF. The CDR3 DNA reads TGCAGTGCCCCCCCGACAGGGGCTTACGAGCAGTACTTC.